What follows is one TCR beta chain and its context. Its matching antigen is unknown. V gave up 4 bases and J gave up 3 bases; unmatched junction bases: 2. The CDR3 loop spans 14 amino acids. The germline CDR1 and CDR2 sequences are SGHAT and FQDESV (reference sequence). The data were produced by immunoSEQ multiplex PCR, yet TCRdb's version contains in-frame clones alone and is incomplete. The sample holds roughly 70,000 clones, around 82% seen once. The sample originates from a study of T cell responses to AZD1222 COVID-19 vaccine. Study results and caveats: Repertoire samples came only from after the peak T cell response. At study baseline, merely six AZD1222 recipients were seropositive.

The chain is built from TRBV11-1 and TRBJ2-1, with 8 bases aligning to TRBD2. The sample was peripheral blood, taken on day 0 of AZD1222 vaccination. This TCR came from an adult in good health. The CDR3 coding sequence is TGTGCCAGCAGCTCGGGGGGGAGCTACAATGAGCAGTTCTTC. Amino acid sequence: CASSSGGSYNEQFF.